The sequence of this TCR beta chain was determined in a study of CXCR3-negative and CXCR3-positive naive CD8 T cells. General study points: Naive cells used TRBV-TRBJ genes in much the same way whether CXCR3-negative or CXCR3-positive; memory cells did not. The study found comparably high diversity in both naive subsets and much lower diversity in memory CD8+ cells. TRB CDR3s of CXCR3-positive naive cells were more hydrophobic than those of CXCR3-negative naive cells.

The CDR3 extends over 14 amino acids. Germline V gives CDR1 DFQATT, CDR2 SNEGSKA (reference sequence). With respect to this clonotype: Antigen specificity is unknown.

UMI-labeled 5' RACE TRB cDNA libraries were prepared from the cells. For each CDR3 protein, TCRdb gives one entry from its re-call of the 5' RACE reads, without DNA. The sample features about 98,000 distinct CDR3 sequences, with approximately 1.1% in its top ten. This TCR was sampled from a human donor in good health. Some clones in this sample may be carry-over from other donors' samples. Sequenced material: naive CXCR3+ CD8+ T cells from blood. This sample's subset: CD45RO-CCR7+CD27+CD95- naive CD8+ T cells expressing CXCR3 (TNR3+). The chain uses TRBV20-1 and TRBJ2-1; the TRBD2 assignment by TCRdb is unverifiable without DNA. The CDR3: CSARPGGPNNEQFF.